The clone carrying this T cell receptor (beta chain) was counted ten times or more. Sequenced patients had shown CD8+CD57+ cell expansion by flow cytometry. No therapy had been given to the patients at the time of blood sampling. This entry belongs to a study of CD8+CD57+ T cells in acquired aplastic anemia. Background on the study: Mean DNA quantity obtained from sorted CD4+ and CD8+ cells was 3.2 ug.

Profiling that covered TCR beta VDJ and CDR3 relied on genomic DNA as its template. Via MiXCR, TCRdb re-called the reads, giving one row per CDR3 protein. The data hold under 500,000 distinct CDR3 sequences, with around 30% observed a single time. With 4 bases clipped from V and 6 bases from J, the junction kept 2 bases outside the gene matches. This CDR3 has 12 amino acids. Germline values: CDR1 KGHDR, CDR2 SFDVKD. The sample comprised sorted CD4+, CD8+, or CD8+CD57+ T cells (not recorded which) from PBMCs. The chain links TRBV24-1 to TRBJ2-7; TRBD1 agrees at 7 bases. The sequence was obtained from a human donor with aplastic anemia. CDR3 nucleotide sequence: TGTGCCACCAGTGACCCAGGGGGCGAGCAGTACTTC. Translating it yields CATSDPGGEQYF.